The present entry profiles one T cell receptor beta chain with its context. The target antigen is unknown. One base away lies a much larger clone, so this may be a sequencing read error. It was RNA transcripts that yielded the amplified TCR beta CDR3 regions. First-round RT-PCR with HTBI primers amplified the TCR CDR3 region. TCRdb reanalysed the multiplex PCR reads using MiXCR and keeps one entry per CDR3 protein. The sample carries approximately 600,000 distinct CDR3 sequences, 14% recorded once. The sample is drawn from a study of T cells in Graves' hyperthyroidism and ophthalmopathy. The CDR3 is 14 residues long. CDR1 MNHEY and CDR2 SVGEGT come from the germline V gene. Study-level findings and limits: Most thyroid clonotypes that were expanded above 0.001 also turned up in blood. Researchers report that a 13 V-J model separated ophthalmopathy from stable hyperthyroidism.

The TCR comes from a woman aged 18-29 years with Graves' ophthalmopathy. The material sequenced was blood. The chain joins TRBV6-2 or TRBV6-3 to TRBJ1-1; D gene uncertain. The CDR3 DNA sequence: TGTGTCAGCATCCCTCTCCGGTGGAACACTGAAGCTTTCTTT. Translated: CVSIPLRWNTEAFF.